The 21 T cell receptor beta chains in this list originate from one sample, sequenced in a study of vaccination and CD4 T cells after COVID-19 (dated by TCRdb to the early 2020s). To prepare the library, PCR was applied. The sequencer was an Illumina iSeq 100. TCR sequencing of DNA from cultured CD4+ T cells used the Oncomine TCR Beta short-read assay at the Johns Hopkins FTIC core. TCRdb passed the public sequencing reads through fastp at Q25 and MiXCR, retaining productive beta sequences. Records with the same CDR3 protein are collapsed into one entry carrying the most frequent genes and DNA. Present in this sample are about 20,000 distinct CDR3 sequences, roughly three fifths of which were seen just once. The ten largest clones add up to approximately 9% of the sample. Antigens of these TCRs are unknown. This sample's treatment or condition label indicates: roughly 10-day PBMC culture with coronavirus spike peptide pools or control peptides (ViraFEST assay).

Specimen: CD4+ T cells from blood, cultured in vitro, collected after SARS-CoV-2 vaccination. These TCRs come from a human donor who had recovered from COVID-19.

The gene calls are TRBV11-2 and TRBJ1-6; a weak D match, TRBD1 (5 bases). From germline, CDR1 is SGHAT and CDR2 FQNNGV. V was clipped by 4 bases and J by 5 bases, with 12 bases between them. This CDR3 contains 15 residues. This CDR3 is CASSSGTRNNSPLHF. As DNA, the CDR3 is TGTGCCAGCAGCTCCGGGACGAGAAATAATTCACCCCTCCACTTT.

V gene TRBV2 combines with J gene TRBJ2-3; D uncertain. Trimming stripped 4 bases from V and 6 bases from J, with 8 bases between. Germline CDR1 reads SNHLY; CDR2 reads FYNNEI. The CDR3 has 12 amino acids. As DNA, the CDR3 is TGTGCCAGCAGTGTCTTCCCGGATACGCAGTATTTT. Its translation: CASSVFPDTQYF.

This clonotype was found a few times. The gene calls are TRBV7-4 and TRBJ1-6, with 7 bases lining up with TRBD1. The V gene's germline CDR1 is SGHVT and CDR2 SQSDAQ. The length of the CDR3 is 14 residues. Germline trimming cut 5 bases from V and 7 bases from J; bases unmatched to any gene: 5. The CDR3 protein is CASSQWGQNSPLHF. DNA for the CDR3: TGTGCCAGCAGCCAATGGGGACAGAATTCACCCCTCCACTTT.

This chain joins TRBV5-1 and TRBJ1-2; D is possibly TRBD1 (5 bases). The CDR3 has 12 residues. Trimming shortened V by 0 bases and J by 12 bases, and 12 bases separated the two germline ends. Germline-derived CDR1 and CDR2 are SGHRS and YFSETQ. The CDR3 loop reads CASSLDAAGHTF. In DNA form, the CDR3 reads TGCGCCAGCAGCTTGGACGCGGCAGGGCACACCTTC.

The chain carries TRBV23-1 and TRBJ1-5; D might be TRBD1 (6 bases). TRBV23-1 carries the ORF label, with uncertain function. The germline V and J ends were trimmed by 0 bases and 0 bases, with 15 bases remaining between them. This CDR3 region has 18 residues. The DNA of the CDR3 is TGCGCCAGCAGTCAATCGCCCCAGGGGAATAATAGCAATCAGCCCCAGCATTTT. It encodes CASSQSPQGNNSNQPQHF.

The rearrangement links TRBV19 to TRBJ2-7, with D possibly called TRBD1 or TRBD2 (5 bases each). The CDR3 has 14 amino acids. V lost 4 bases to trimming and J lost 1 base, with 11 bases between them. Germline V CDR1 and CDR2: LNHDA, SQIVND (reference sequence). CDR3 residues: CASSTRDGSYEQYF. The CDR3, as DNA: TGTGCCAGTAGTACCCGGGACGGTTCCTACGAGCAGTACTTC. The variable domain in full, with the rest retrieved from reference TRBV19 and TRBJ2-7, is DGGITQSPKYLFRKEGQNVTLSCEQNLNHDAMYWYRQDPGQGLRLIYYSQIVNDFQKGDIAEGYSVSREKKESFPLTVTSAQKNPTAFYLCASSTRDGSYEQYFGPGTRLTVT.

CDR3 sequence reads: CASTIQQGNTEAFF. CDR3 coding DNA: TGTGCCAGCACCATACAACAGGGAAACACTGAAGCTTTCTTT. The gene calls are TRBV12-3 or TRBV12-4 and TRBJ1-1; perhaps TRBD1 as D (6 bases). This CDR3 has 14 amino acids. The V gene lost 7 bases and the J gene lost 2 bases, with 14 bases spanning the gap.

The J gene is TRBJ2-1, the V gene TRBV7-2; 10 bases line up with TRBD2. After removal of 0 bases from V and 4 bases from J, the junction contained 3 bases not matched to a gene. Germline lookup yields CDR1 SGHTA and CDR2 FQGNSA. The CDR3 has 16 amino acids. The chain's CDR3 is CASSLALAGSYNEQFF. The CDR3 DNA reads TGTGCCAGCAGCTTAGCACTAGCGGGGTCTTACAATGAGCAGTTCTTC.

The CDR3 loop reads CASSLARGGDTGELFF. The CDR3 coding sequence is TGTGCCAGCAGCTTAGCGCGCGGGGGCGACACCGGGGAGCTGTTTTTT. The chain has TRBV7-6 and TRBJ2-2; the D gene is possibly TRBD2 (7 bases). V lost 0 bases to trimming and J lost 3 bases, with 11 bases between them. From germline, CDR1 is SGHVS and CDR2 FNYEAQ. The CDR3 runs 16 residues.

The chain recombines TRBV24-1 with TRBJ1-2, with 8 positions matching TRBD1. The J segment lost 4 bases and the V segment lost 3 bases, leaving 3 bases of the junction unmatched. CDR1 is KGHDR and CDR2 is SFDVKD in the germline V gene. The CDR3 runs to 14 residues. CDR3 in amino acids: CATSDPDRAYGYTF. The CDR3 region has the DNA TGTGCCACCAGTGATCCGGACAGGGCCTATGGCTACACCTTC.

In DNA form, the CDR3 reads TGTGCCAGCAGTTACAGTACGAACACCGGGGAGCTGTTTTTT. It translates to CASSYSTNTGELFF. The chain joins TRBV6-5 to TRBJ2-2; D is undetermined. The CDR3 has 14 residues. Per germline, CDR1 MNHEY and CDR2 SVGAGI. Trimming took 2 bases from V and 0 from J, leaving 4 bases between them.

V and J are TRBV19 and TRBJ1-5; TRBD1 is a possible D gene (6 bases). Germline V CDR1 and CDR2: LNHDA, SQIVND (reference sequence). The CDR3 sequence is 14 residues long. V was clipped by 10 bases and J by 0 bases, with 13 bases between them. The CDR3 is CATTARGSNQPQHF. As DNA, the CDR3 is TGTGCCACCACAGCCAGGGGTAGCAATCAGCCCCAGCATTTT.

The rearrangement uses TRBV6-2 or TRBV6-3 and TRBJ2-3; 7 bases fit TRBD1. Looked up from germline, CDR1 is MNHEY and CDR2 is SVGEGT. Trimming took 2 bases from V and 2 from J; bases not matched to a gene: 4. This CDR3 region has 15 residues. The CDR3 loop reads CASSYGDRDTDTQYF. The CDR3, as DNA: TGTGCCAGCAGTTACGGAGACAGGGACACAGATACGCAGTATTTT.

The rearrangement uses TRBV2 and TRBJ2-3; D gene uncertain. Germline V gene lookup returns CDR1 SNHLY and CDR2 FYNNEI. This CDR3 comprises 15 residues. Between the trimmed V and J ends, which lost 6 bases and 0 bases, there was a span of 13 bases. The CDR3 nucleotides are TGTGCCAGCAGCGTTTTTTCTACTAGCACAGATACGCAGTATTTT. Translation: CASSVFSTSTDTQYF.

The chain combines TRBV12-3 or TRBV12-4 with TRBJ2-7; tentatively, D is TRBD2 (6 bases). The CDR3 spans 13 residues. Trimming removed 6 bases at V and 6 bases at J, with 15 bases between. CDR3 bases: TGTGCCAGCAGGCGGGACCGACCCCCCGAGCAGTACTTC. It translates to CASRRDRPPEQYF.

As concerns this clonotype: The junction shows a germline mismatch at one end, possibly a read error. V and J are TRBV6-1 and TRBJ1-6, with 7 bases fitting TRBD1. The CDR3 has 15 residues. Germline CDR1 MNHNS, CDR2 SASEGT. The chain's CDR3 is CASSFLTGNNSPPHF. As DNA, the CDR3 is TGTGCCAGCTCCTTCCTGACAGGGAATAATTCACCCCCCCACTTT.

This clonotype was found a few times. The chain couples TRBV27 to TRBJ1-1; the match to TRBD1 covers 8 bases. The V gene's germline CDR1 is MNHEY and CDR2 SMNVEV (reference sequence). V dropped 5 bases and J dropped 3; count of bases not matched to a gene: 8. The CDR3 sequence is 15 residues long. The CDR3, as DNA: TGTGCCAGCAGTCCAAGCAGGGGGCGGTACACTGAAGCTTTCTTT. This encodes CASSPSRGRYTEAFF.

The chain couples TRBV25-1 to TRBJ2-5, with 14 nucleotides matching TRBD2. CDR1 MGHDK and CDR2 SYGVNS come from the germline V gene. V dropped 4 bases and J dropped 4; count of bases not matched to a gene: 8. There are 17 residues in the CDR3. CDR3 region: CASSGRLAGGLGETQYF. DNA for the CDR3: TGTGCCAGCAGTGGCCGACTAGCGGGAGGGTTAGGAGAGACCCAGTACTTC.

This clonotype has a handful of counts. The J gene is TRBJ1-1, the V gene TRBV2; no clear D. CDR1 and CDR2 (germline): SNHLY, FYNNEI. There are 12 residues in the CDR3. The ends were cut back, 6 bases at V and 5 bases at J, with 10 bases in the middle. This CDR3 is CASRASRTEAFF. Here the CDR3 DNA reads TGTGCCAGCAGGGCGTCAAGGACTGAAGCTTTCTTT.

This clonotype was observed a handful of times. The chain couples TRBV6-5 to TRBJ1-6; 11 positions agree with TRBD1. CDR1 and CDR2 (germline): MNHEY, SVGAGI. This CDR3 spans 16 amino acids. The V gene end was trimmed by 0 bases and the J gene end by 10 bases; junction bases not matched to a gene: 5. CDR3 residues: CASSYSMGQGGSPLHF. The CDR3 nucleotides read TGTGCCAGCAGTTACTCGATGGGACAGGGGGGATCACCCCTCCACTTT.

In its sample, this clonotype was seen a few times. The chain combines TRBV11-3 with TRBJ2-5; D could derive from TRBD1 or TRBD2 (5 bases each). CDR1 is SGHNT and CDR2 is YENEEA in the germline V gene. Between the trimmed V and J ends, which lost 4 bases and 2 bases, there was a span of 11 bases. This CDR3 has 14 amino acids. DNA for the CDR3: TGTGCCAGCAGCTCGGGGACGGAACAAGAGACCCAGTACTTC. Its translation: CASSSGTEQETQYF.